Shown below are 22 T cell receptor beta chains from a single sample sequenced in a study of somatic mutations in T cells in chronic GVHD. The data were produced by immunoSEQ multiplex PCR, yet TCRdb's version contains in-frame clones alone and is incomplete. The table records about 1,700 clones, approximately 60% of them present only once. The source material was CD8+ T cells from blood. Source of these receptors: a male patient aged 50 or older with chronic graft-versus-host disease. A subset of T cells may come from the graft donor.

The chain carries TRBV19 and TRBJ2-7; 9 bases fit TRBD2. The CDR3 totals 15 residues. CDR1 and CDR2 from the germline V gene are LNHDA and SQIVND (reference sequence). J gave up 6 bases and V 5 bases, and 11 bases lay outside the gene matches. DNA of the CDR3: TGTGCCAGTAGTCCCAGACTAGCGGCAATTTCCGAGCAGTACTTC. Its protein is CASSPRLAAISEQYF. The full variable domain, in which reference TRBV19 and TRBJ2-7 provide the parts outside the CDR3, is DGGITQSPKYLFRKEGQNVTLSCEQNLNHDAMYWYRQDPGQGLRLIYYSQIVNDFQKGDIAEGYSVSREKKESFPLTVTSAQKNPTAFYLCASSPRLAAISEQYFGPGTRLTVT.

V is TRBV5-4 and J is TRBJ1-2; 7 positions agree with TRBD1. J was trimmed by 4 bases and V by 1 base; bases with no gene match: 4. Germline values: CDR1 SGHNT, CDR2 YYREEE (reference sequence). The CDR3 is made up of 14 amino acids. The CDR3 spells CASSLTGVVYGYTF. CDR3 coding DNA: TGTGCCAGCAGCTTGACAGGGGTCGTCTATGGCTACACCTTC.

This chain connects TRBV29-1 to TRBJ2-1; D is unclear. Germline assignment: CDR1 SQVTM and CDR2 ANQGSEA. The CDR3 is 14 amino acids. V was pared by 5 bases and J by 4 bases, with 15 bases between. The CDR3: CSVPNSGSYNEQFF. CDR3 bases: TGCAGCGTTCCAAATTCAGGCTCTTACAATGAGCAGTTCTTC.

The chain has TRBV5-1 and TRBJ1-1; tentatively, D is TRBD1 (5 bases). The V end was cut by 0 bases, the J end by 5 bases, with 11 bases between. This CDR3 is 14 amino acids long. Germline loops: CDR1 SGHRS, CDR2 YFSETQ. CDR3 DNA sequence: TGCGCCAGCAGCTTGGATGGAGGGGCAACTGAAGCTTTCTTT. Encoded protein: CASSLDGGATEAFF.

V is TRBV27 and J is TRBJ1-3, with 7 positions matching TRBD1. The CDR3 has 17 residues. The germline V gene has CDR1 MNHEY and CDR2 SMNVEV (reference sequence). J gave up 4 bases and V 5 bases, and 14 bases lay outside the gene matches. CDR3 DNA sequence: TGTGCCAGCAGTGGGACAGCCTCACTCGCTCCGGGAAACACCATATATTTT. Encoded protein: CASSGTASLAPGNTIYF.

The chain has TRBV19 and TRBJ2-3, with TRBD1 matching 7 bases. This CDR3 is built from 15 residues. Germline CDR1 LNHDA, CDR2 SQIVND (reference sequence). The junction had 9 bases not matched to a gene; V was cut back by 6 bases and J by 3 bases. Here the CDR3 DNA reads TGTGCCAGTAGCTTCGACAGGGCTTCGACAGATACGCAGTATTTT. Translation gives CASSFDRASTDTQYF. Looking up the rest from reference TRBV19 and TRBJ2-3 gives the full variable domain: DGGITQSPKYLFRKEGQNVTLSCEQNLNHDAMYWYRQDPGQGLRLIYYSQIVNDFQKGDIAEGYSVSREKKESFPLTVTSAQKNPTAFYLCASSFDRASTDTQYFGPGTRLTVL.

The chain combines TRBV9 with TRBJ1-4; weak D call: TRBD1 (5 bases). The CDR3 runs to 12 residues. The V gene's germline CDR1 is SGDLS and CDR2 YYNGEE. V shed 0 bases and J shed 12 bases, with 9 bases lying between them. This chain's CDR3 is CASSVGGGELFF. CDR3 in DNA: TGTGCCAGCAGCGTAGGCGGGGGGGAACTGTTTTTT. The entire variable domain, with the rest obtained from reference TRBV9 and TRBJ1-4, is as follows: DSGVTQTPKHLITATGQRVTLRCSPRSGDLSVYWYQQSLDQGLQFLIQYYNGEERAKGNILERFSAQQFPDLHSELNLSSLELGDSALYFCASSVGGGELFFGSGTQLSVL.

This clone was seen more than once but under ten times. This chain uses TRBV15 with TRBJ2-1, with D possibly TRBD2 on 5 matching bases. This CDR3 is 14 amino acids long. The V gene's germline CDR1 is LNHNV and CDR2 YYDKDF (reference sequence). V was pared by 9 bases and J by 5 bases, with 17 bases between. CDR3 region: CATSGGESHNEQFF. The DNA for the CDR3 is TGTGCCACATCCGGAGGAGAGAGCCACAATGAGCAGTTCTTC.

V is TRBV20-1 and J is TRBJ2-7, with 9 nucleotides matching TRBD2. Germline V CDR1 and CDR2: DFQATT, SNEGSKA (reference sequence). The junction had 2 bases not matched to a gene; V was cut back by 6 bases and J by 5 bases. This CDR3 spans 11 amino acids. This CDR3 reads CSAIAGDEQYF. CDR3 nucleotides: TGCAGTGCGATAGCGGGAGACGAGCAGTACTTC.

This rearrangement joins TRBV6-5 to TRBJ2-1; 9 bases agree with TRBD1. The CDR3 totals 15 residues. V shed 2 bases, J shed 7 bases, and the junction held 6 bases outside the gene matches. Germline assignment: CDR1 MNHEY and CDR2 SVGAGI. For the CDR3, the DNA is TGTGCCAGCAGTTACAAGGGACAGGGTAGTAATGAGCAGTTCTTC. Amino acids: CASSYKGQGSNEQFF.

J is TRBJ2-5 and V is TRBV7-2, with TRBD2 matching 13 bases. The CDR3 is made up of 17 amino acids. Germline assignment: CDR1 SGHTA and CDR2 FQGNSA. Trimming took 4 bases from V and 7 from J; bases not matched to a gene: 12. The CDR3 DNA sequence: TGTGCCAGCAGCTGGGGGACTAGCGGGGCCCACCGGGGGACCCAGTACTTC. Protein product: CASSWGTSGAHRGTQYF.

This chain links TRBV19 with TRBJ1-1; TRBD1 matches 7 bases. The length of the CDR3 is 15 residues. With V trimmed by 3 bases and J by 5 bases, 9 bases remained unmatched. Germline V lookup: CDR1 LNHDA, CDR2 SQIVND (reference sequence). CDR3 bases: TGTGCCAGTAGTATTTTAGCGACAGGGCGGACTGAAGCTTTCTTT. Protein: CASSILATGRTEAFF.

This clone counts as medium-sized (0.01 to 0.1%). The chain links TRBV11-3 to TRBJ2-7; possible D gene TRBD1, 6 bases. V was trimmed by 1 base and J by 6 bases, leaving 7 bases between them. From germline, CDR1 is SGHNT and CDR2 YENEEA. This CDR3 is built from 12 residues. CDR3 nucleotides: TGTGCCAGCAGCTTAGGAGGGGGCGAGCAGTACTTC. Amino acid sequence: CASSLGGGEQYF.

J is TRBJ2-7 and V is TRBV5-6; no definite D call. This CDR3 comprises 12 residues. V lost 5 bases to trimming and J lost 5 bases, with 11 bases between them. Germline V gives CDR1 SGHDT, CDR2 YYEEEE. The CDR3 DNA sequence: TGTGCCAGCAGTTTTCTAGTAAACGAGCAGTACTTC. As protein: CASSFLVNEQYF.

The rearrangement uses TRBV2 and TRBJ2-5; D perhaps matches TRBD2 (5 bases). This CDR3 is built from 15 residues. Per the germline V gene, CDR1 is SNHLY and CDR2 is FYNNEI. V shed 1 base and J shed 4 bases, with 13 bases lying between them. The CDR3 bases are TGTGCCAGCAGTGAAGGGCGCGGGTCAGGAGAGACCCAGTACTTC. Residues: CASSEGRGSGETQYF. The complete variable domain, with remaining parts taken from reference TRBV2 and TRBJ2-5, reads EPEVTQTPSHQVTQMGQEVILRCVPISNHLYFYWYRQILGQKVEFLVSFYNNEISEKSEIFDDQFSVERPDGSNFTLKIRSTKLEDSAMYFCASSEGRGSGETQYFGPGTRLLVL.

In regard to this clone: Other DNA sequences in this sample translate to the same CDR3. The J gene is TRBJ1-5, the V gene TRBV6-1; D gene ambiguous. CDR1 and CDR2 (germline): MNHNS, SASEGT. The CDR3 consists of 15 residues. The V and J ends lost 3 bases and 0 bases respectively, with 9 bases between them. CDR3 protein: CASSEELASNQPQHF. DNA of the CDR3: TGTGCCAGCAGTGAGGAGCTAGCTAGCAATCAGCCCCAGCATTTT.

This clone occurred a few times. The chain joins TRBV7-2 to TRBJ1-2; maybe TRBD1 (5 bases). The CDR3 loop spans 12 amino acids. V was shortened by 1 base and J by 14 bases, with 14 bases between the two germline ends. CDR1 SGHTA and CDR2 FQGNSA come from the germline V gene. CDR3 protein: CASSLGGSGATF. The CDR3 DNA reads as TGTGCCAGCAGCTTAGGGGGCAGTGGGGCTACCTTC.

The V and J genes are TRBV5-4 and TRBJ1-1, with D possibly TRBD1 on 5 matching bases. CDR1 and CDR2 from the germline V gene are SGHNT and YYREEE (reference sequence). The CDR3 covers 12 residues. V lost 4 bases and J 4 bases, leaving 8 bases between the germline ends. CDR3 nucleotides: TGTGCCAGCAGCCCGGGGGGCACTGAAGCTTTCTTT. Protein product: CASSPGGTEAFF.

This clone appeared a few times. The CDR3 sequence is CASSARTGINYGYTF. The CDR3 nucleotides read TGTGCCAGCAGTGCCCGGACAGGTATCAACTATGGCTACACCTTC. This rearrangement joins TRBV6-5 to TRBJ1-2; 7 bases match TRBD1. Germline V gene data show CDR1 as MNHEY and CDR2 as SVGAGI. This CDR3 region has 15 residues. V dropped 5 bases and J dropped 2; count of bases not matched to a gene: 8.

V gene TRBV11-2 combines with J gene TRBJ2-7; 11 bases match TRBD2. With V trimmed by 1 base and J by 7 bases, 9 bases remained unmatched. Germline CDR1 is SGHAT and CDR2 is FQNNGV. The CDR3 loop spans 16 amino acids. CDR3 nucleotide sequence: TGTGCCAGCAGCTTAGGGTCCCTAGCGGGAGGCGGGGAGCAGTACTTC. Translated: CASSLGSLAGGGEQYF.

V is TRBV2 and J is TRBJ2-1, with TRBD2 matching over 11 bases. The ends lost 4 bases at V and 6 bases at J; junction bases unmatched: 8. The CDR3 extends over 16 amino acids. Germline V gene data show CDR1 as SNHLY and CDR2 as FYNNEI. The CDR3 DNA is TGTGCCAGCAGTGGAGTAGCGGGGGGGTCTGGCAATGAGCAGTTCTTC. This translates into CASSGVAGGSGNEQFF.

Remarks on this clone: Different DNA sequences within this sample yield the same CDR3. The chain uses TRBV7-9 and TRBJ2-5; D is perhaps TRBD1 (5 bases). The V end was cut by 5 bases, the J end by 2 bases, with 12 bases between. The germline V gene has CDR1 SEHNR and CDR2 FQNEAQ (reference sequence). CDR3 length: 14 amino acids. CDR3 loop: CASSPPDRQETQYF. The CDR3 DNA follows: TGTGCCAGCAGCCCTCCAGACAGACAAGAGACCCAGTACTTC. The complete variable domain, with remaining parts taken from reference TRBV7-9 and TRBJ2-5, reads DTGVSQNPRHKITKRGQNVTFRCDPISEHNRLYWYRQTLGQGPEFLTYFQNEAQLEKSRLLSDRFSAERPKGSFSTLEIQRTEQGDSAMYLCASSPPDRQETQYFGPGTRLLVL.